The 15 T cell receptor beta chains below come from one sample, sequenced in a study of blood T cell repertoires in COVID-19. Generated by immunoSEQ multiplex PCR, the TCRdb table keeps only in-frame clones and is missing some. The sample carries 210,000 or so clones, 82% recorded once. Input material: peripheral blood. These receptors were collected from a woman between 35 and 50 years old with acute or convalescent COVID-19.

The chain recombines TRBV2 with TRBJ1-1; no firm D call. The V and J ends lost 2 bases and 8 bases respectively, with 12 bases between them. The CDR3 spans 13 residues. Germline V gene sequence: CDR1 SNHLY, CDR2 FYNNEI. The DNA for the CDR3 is TGTGCCAGCAGTGAACCAGCGCCAAGGGAAGCTTTCTTT. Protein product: CASSEPAPREAFF.

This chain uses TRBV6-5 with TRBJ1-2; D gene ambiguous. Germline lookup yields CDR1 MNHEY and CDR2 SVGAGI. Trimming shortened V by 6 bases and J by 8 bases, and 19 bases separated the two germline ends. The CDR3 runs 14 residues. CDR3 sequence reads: CASRPPGYTQGYTF. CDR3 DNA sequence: TGTGCCAGCAGACCGCCGGGGTACACTCAAGGCTACACCTTC.

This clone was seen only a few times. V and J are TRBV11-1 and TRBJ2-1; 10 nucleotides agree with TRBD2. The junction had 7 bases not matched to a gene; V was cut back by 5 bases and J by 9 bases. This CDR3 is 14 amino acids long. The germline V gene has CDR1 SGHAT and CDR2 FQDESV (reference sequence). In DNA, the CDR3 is TGTGCCAGCAGCCTCAGCGGGGGGGCGGGTGAGCAGTTCTTC. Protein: CASSLSGGAGEQFF. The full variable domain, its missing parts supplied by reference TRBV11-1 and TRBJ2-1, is EAEVAQSPRYKITEKSQAVAFWCDPISGHATLYWYRQILGQGPELLVQFQDESVVDDSQLPKDRFSAERLKGVDSTLKIQPAELGDSAMYLCASSLSGGAGEQFFGPGTRLTVL.

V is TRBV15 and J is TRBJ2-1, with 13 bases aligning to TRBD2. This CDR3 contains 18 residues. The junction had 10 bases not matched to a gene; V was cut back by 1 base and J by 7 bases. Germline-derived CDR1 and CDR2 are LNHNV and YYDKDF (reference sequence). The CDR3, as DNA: TGTGCCACCAGCAGAGGTTCAGGGACTAGCGGGACGAGGAATGAGCAGTTCTTC. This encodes CATSRGSGTSGTRNEQFF.

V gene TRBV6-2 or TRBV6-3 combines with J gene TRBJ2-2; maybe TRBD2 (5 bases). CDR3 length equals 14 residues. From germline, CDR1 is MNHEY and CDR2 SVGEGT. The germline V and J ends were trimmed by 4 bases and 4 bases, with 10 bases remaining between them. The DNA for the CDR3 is TGTGCCAGCAGTTGGGAAGCGGTCACCGGGGAGCTGTTTTTT. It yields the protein CASSWEAVTGELFF.

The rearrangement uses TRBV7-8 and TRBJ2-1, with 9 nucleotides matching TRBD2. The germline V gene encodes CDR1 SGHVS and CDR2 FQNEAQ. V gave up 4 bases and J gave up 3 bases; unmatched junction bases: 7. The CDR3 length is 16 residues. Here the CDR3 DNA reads TGTGCCAGCAGCTCCCATCTAGCGGGGCTCTACAATGAGCAGTTCTTC. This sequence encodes CASSSHLAGLYNEQFF.

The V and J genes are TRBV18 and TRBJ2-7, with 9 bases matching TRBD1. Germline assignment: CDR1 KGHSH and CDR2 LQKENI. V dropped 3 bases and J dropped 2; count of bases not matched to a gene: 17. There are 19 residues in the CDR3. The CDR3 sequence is CASSPDRDRVSLGTYEQYF. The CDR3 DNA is TGTGCCAGCTCACCTGACCGGGACAGGGTAAGTCTTGGGACCTACGAGCAGTACTTC.

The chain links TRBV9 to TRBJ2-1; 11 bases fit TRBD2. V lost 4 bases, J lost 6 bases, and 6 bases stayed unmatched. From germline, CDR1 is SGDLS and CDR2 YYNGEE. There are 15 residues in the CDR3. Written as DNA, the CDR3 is TGTGCCAGCAGCCCGACTAGCGGGGACACCAATGAGCAGTTCTTC. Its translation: CASSPTSGDTNEQFF.

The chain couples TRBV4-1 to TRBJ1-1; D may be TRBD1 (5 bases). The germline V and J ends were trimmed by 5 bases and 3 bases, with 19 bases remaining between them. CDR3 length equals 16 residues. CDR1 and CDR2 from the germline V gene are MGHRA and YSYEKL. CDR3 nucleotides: TGCGCCAGCAGCTTCGCAGGGCGGGGTGAGGACACTGAAGCTTTCTTT. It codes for CASSFAGRGEDTEAFF.

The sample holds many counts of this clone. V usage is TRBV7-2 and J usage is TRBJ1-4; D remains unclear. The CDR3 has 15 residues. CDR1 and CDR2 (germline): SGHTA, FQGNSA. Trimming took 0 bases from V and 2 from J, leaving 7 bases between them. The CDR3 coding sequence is TGTGCCAGCAGCTTAGCGCCCGGGACTAATGAAAAACTGTTTTTT. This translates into CASSLAPGTNEKLFF.

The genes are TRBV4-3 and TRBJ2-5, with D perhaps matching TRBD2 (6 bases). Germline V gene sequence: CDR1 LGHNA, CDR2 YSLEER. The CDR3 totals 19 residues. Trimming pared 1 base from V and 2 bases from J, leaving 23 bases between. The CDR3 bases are TGCGCCAGCAGCCAAGTGAATGGAGCGGGCGGCGGGGAACAAGAGACCCAGTACTTC. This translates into CASSQVNGAGGGEQETQYF.

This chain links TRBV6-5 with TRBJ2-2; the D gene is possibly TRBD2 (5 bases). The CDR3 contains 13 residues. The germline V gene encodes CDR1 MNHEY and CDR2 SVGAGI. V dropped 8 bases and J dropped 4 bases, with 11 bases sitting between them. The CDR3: CASFPAGTGELFF. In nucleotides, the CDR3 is TGTGCCAGCTTTCCGGCGGGCACCGGGGAGCTGTTTTTT.

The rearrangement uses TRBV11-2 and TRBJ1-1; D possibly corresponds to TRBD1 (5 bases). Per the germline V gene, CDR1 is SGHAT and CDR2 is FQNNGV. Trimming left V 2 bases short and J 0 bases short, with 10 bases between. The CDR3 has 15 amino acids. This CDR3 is CASSLTAGLNTEAFF. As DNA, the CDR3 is TGTGCCAGCAGCTTAACGGCAGGGCTGAACACTGAAGCTTTCTTT.

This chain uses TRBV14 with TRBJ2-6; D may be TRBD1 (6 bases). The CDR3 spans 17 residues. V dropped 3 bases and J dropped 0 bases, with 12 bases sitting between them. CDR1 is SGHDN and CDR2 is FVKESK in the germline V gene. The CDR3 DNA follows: TGTGCCAGCAGCCAGTTATACAGGGCCTCTGGGGCCAACGTCCTGACTTTC. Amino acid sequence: CASSQLYRASGANVLTF.

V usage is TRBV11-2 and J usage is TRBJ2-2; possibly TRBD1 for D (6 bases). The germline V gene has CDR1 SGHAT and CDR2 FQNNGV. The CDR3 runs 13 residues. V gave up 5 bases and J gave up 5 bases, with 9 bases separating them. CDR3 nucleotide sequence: TGTGCCAGCAGCCTCACAGGGACCGGGGAGCTGTTTTTT. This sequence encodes CASSLTGTGELFF.